What follows are 10 T cell receptor beta chains derived from one specimen sequenced in a study of blood T cell repertoires in COVID-19. The repertoire was sequenced with immunoSEQ multiplex PCR; TCRdb's copy has only in-frame clones and lacks some. The data show fewer than 90,000 clones, roughly nine tenths seen once. The sequenced sample was peripheral blood. Receptor source: a middle-aged man with active or convalescent COVID-19.

The chain carries TRBV21-1 and TRBJ2-3; TRBD1, the table's D call, lacks a check against the DNA. TRBV21-1 has pseudogene status. This CDR3 comprises 15 residues. CDR3 loop: CASSSGDRVTDTQYF. DNA of the CDR3: TGTGCCAGCAGCTCAGGCGACAGGGTTACGGATACGCAGTATTTT.

The rearrangement joins TRBV20-1 to TRBJ1-1; possibly TRBD1 for D (6 bases). The CDR3 sequence is 15 residues long. Trimming pared 3 bases from V and 5 bases from J, leaving 19 bases between. In germline, CDR1 is DFQATT, CDR2 SNEGSKA (reference sequence). The CDR3 here is CSASTGGGHLTEAFF. The CDR3 DNA reads TGCAGTGCTAGTACCGGGGGGGGCCATTTAACTGAAGCTTTCTTT.

This rearrangement joins TRBV20-1 to TRBJ2-2; 11 bases line up with TRBD1. The CDR3 sequence is 14 residues long. The V gene end was trimmed by 3 bases and the J gene end by 4 bases; junction bases not matched to a gene: 1. In germline, CDR1 is DFQATT, CDR2 SNEGSKA (reference sequence). The chain's CDR3 is CSASGTGGTGELFF. For the CDR3, the DNA is TGCAGTGCTAGTGGGACAGGGGGCACCGGGGAGCTGTTTTTT.

The chain carries TRBV2 and TRBJ1-4, with a tentative D call TRBD1 (6 bases). V was cut by 2 bases and J by 6 bases, with 13 bases left in between. The CDR3 covers 15 residues. The germline V gene has CDR1 SNHLY and CDR2 FYNNEI. CDR3 DNA: TGTGCCAGCAGTGAAAGGGGGGGGTACGATGAAAAACTGTTTTTT. Its translation is CASSERGGYDEKLFF.

V is TRBV5-4 and J is TRBJ2-1; TRBD1 matches 8 bases. Losses at the gene ends were 0 bases for V and 5 bases for J; bases not matched to a gene: 4. This CDR3 is 15 amino acids long. The V gene's germline CDR1 is SGHNT and CDR2 YYREEE (reference sequence). The CDR3 nucleotides read TGTGCCAGCAGCTTGGTTGCGACAGGGGACAATGAGCAGTTCTTC. Its translation is CASSLVATGDNEQFF.

The gene calls are TRBV2 and TRBJ2-5; 8 positions agree with TRBD1. This CDR3 is 14 amino acids long. In germline, CDR1 is SNHLY, CDR2 FYNNEI. V was clipped by 2 bases and J by 5 bases; unmatched bases: 4. The CDR3 region has the DNA TGTGCCAGCAGTGAAAGGCAGGGGGCCGAGACCCAGTACTTC. Translation: CASSERQGAETQYF.

This clone has just one count. The chain employs TRBV6-5 and TRBJ2-5, with D hard to call. Germline-derived CDR1 and CDR2 are MNHEY and SVGAGI. V was trimmed by 6 bases and J by 2 bases, leaving 10 bases between them. This CDR3 region has 13 residues. CDR3: CASRLTLQETQYF. The CDR3 DNA reads as TGTGCCAGCAGGTTGACACTTCAAGAGACCCAGTACTTC.

J is TRBJ2-7 and V is TRBV2; perhaps TRBD2 as D (5 bases). Trimming took off 6 bases at V and 5 bases at J, with 17 bases between the two ends. CDR1 is SNHLY and CDR2 is FYNNEI in the germline V gene. This CDR3 is 14 amino acids long. CDR3 sequence: CASRRTLGIHEQYV. CDR3 coding DNA: TGTGCCAGCAGACGGACTCTCGGGATCCACGAGCAGTACGTC.

The chain has TRBV28 and TRBJ2-6; TRBD1 matches 8 bases. The junction had 8 bases not matched to a gene; V was cut back by 6 bases and J by 4 bases. Germline V gives CDR1 MDHEN, CDR2 SYDVKM. This CDR3 is built from 16 residues. The CDR3: CASSRDRSPGANVLTF. The CDR3 DNA reads as TGTGCCAGCAGCCGGGACAGGTCTCCCGGGGCCAACGTCCTGACTTTC.

The chain uses TRBV7-6 and TRBJ2-5; possible D gene TRBD2, 5 bases. Trimming took off 7 bases at V and 3 bases at J, with 18 bases between the two ends. The CDR3 extends over 15 amino acids. The germline V gene encodes CDR1 SGHVS and CDR2 FNYEAQ. CDR3 sequence (DNA): TGTGCCAGCACCCTAGGGTCGGGGATTAAAGAGACCCAGTACTTC. It codes for CASTLGSGIKETQYF.